This TCR beta chain originates from a study of T cells in localized non-small cell lung cancer. As to this clone: Its matching antigen is unknown.

Study results and caveats: Investigators sequenced only a single tumor region, leaving heterogeneity possible. Paired adjacent lung recovered a median roughly 50 of the top 100 tumor clones. Uninvolved nearby lung showed the greatest T cell clonality, exceeding that found in tumor. Elevated blood T cell density was associated with longer overall survival.

Assay used: immunoSEQ multiplex PCR; TCRdb lists only in-frame clones, some missing. Here the sample spans under 50,000 clones, more than 80% being singletons. The CDR3 is made up of 18 amino acids. CDR1 is MGHRA and CDR2 is YSYEKL in the germline V gene. The chain has TRBV4-1 and TRBJ2-5, with 11 nucleotides matching TRBD2. The J call may be mistaken, given a closer DNA end match to TRBJ2-7. This material consisted of peripheral blood mononuclear cells, taken before any cancer treatment. The receptor comes from a male donor aged 60 or over with stage II lung adenocarcinoma. This CDR3 reads CASSQEGVAGGVSYEQYF. CDR3 nucleotide sequence: TGCGCCAGCAGCCAAGAAGGGGTAGCGGGAGGGGTCTCCTACGAGCAGTACTTC.